The T cell receptor (beta chain) described here comes from a study of blood T cell repertoires in COVID-19. Whole-study context: From the United States, Italy and Spain came samples of acute and convalescent COVID-19.

The CDR3 is 16 amino acids. With V trimmed by 0 bases and J by 3 bases, 8 bases remained unmatched. The V gene's germline CDR1 is MNHEY and CDR2 SVGEGT. Original methodology: It was from reference gene primer amplification that nucleated cell counts were estimated. Method: immunoSEQ multiplex PCR; TCRdb's copy keeps in-frame clones and lacks some. The V and J calls and the clone size are those of that table, but D and trimming were determined from the DNA. This table holds around 130,000 clones, less than 85% found once. Source material: peripheral blood. This clonotype originated in a woman of 80 years or more with acute or convalescent COVID-19. The chain joins TRBV6-2 or TRBV6-3 to TRBJ2-7; 7 nucleotides line up with TRBD2. CDR3 sequence: CASSYSKGGAYYEQYF. In DNA, the CDR3 is TGTGCCAGCAGTTACTCGAAGGGAGGGGCGTACTACGAGCAGTACTTC.